The 16 T cell receptor beta chains below all came from one sample that was sequenced in a study of breast tumors, draining lymph nodes, adjacent tissues. TCRdb ran MiXCR on the multiplex PCR reads and lists one entry per CDR3 protein. The sample shows some 21,000 distinct CDR3 sequences, 41% of them seen only once. Material for sequencing was breast tumor tissue. All receptors derive from a female donor with breast cancer. Some clones in this sample may be carry-over from other donors' samples.

At least ten counts were recorded for this clonotype. The chain has TRBV10-3 and TRBJ1-2; tentatively, D is TRBD1 (6 bases). Germline V lookup: CDR1 ENHRY, CDR2 SYGVKD. V was clipped by 7 bases and J by 2 bases, with 17 bases between them. This CDR3 contains 15 residues. Here the CDR3 reads CAITKIAGHNYGYTF. The CDR3 coding sequence is TGTGCCATCACCAAAATCGCGGGACACAACTATGGCTACACCTTC.

This clonotype came up a few times. The rearrangement uses TRBV12-3 or TRBV12-4 and TRBJ2-1; D unresolved. This CDR3 is built from 15 residues. The ends were cut back, 6 bases at V and 3 bases at J, with 15 bases in the middle. In DNA, the CDR3 is TGTGCCAGCAGCAGATCTAAGAGCTTCTACAATGAGCAGTTCTTC. Translated: CASSRSKSFYNEQFF.

The table lists this clonotype with a count of one. The V and J genes are TRBV30 and TRBJ2-1, with no clear D. Germline V gives CDR1 GTSNPN, CDR2 SVGIG (reference sequence). The CDR3 has 14 amino acids. V lost 0 bases and J 6 bases, leaving 12 bases between the germline ends. CDR3 coding DNA: TGTGCCTGGAGTGTCGGTTACACGGGCAATGAGCAGTTCTTC. It translates to CAWSVGYTGNEQFF.

This clonotype was recorded a few times. The chain links TRBV20-1 to TRBJ1-6; 7 bases align to TRBD1. The junction had 8 bases not matched to a gene; V was cut back by 1 base and J by 8 bases. Germline values: CDR1 DFQATT, CDR2 SNEGSKA (reference sequence). The CDR3 extends over 15 amino acids. The chain's CDR3 is CSARGLGGTDSPLHF. The CDR3 DNA reads as TGCAGTGCTAGAGGTCTTGGGGGGACAGATTCACCCCTCCACTTT.

V gene TRBV20-1 combines with J gene TRBJ2-5; D assignment may be TRBD1 or TRBD2 (5 bases each). V shed 5 bases and J shed 4 bases, with 17 bases lying between them. From germline, CDR1 is DFQATT and CDR2 SNEGSKA (reference sequence). The CDR3 is 14 amino acids. The CDR3 DNA reads TGCAGTGCTCGTACCGGGACCGCCATAGAGACCCAGTACTTC. Translation gives CSARTGTAIETQYF.

The genes are TRBV20-1 and TRBJ2-1; maybe TRBD2 (5 bases). CDR1 and CDR2 from the germline V gene are DFQATT and SNEGSKA (reference sequence). Between the trimmed V and J ends, which lost 5 bases and 4 bases, there was a span of 24 bases. The CDR3 is 17 residues long. The DNA of the CDR3 is TGCAGTGCTCGAGGGCCTTCAACACTTAATGAATACAATGAGCAGTTCTTC. It is translated as CSARGPSTLNEYNEQFF.

This clonotype was detected ten times or more. The chain recombines TRBV2 with TRBJ1-2; no firm D call. The CDR3 consists of 14 residues. With 3 bases removed from V and 4 bases from J, the gap between germline ends came to 12 bases. Germline V lookup: CDR1 SNHLY, CDR2 FYNNEI. The CDR3 nucleotides read TGTGCCAGCAGTGATACGGGTTCCAGCTATGGCTACACCTTC. Protein: CASSDTGSSYGYTF.

This clonotype was detected only a few times. The junction departs from the called germline gene at one end, perhaps through a read error. The rearrangement uses TRBV11-2 and TRBJ1-6; the D gene is possibly TRBD1 (5 bases). Germline V gene lookup returns CDR1 SGHAT and CDR2 FQNNGV. The CDR3 is 13 amino acids. The CDR3 sequence is CANSSEVKGPHHF. Written as DNA, the CDR3 is TGTGCCAACAGCTCAGAAGTGAAGGGGCCCCACCACTTT. Full variable domain (missing parts from reference TRBV11-2 and TRBJ1-6): EAGVAQSPRYKIIEKRQSVAFWCNPISGHATLYWYQQILGQGPKLLIQFQNNGVVDDSQLPKDRFSAERLKGVDSTLKIQPAKLEDSAVYLCANSSEVKGPHHFGNGTRLTVT.

The gene calls are TRBV20-1 and TRBJ1-6; D may be TRBD1 (5 bases). V was clipped by 6 bases and J by 5 bases, with 14 bases between them. The CDR3 consists of 14 residues. The germline gives CDR1 DFQATT, CDR2 SNEGSKA (reference sequence). The chain's CDR3 is CSAETVRDNSPLHF. DNA of the CDR3: TGCAGTGCCGAGACAGTAAGAGATAATTCACCCCTCCACTTT.

This rearrangement joins TRBV18 to TRBJ2-5; weak D call: TRBD2 (6 bases). The CDR3 sequence is 13 residues long. The germline CDR1 and CDR2 sequences are KGHSH and LQKENI. The V and J ends lost 0 bases and 4 bases respectively, with 6 bases between them. For the CDR3, the DNA is TGTGCCAGCTCACCACCGGGGGGAGAGACCCAGTACTTC. It encodes CASSPPGGETQYF.

The genes are TRBV7-6 and TRBJ2-7; D ambiguous. Germline values: CDR1 SGHVS, CDR2 FNYEAQ. The CDR3 length is 13 residues. Trimming shortened V by 5 bases and J by 0 bases, and 8 bases separated the two germline ends. Written as DNA, the CDR3 is TGTGCCAGCAGCGACGAGATCTCCTACGAGCAGTACTTC. Protein product: CASSDEISYEQYF.

This clonotype was seen repeatedly, ten times or more. This chain joins TRBV19 and TRBJ1-5, with TRBD1 matching 7 bases. Looked up from germline, CDR1 is LNHDA and CDR2 is SQIVND (reference sequence). The CDR3 spans 14 residues. The V gene end was trimmed by 4 bases and the J gene end by 2 bases; junction bases not matched to a gene: 2. For the CDR3, the DNA is TGTGCCAGTAGTACAGGGGGAGGCAATCAGCCCCAGCATTTT. Translating it yields CASSTGGGNQPQHF. The full variable domain, its missing parts supplied by reference TRBV19 and TRBJ1-5, is DGGITQSPKYLFRKEGQNVTLSCEQNLNHDAMYWYRQDPGQGLRLIYYSQIVNDFQKGDIAEGYSVSREKKESFPLTVTSAQKNPTAFYLCASSTGGGNQPQHFGDGTRLSIL.

The sample holds many counts of this clonotype. This rearrangement joins TRBV19 to TRBJ2-7, with D perhaps matching TRBD2 (6 bases). V was clipped by 7 bases and J by 5 bases, with 18 bases between them. This CDR3 has 14 residues. Germline V gene data show CDR1 as LNHDA and CDR2 as SQIVND (reference sequence). The CDR3, as DNA: TGTGCCAGTACTCGGGGGATTTGGAGTGACGAGCAGTACTTC. Amino acid sequence: CASTRGIWSDEQYF.

By share, this clonotype ranks as medium-sized. The chain has TRBV7-2 and TRBJ1-5; D gene uncertain. The CDR3 has 13 amino acids. Germline V lookup: CDR1 SGHTA, CDR2 FQGNSA. Trimming pared 2 bases from V and 3 bases from J, leaving 5 bases between. CDR3 coding DNA: TGTGCCAGCAGCTTATCGAACAATCAGCCCCAGCATTTT. Amino acid sequence: CASSLSNNQPQHF.

The V call is TRBV2, the J call TRBJ2-6; 10 bases align to TRBD1. Germline V gene lookup returns CDR1 SNHLY and CDR2 FYNNEI. V shed 7 bases and J 4 bases; nucleotides not matched to a gene: 10. The CDR3 runs 17 residues. The CDR3 region has the DNA TGTGCCAGCACCAGACAGGGGGCCCCCTCCGGGGCCAACGTCCTGACTTTC. The encoded protein is CASTRQGAPSGANVLTF.

This chain connects TRBV6-6 to TRBJ1-5; D is uncertain. Per germline, CDR1 MNHNY and CDR2 SVGAGI (reference sequence). The CDR3 extends over 16 amino acids. With 2 bases removed from V and 3 bases from J, the gap between germline ends came to 14 bases. CDR3 in DNA: TGTGCCAGCAGTTACGCCGGCAACCGGGCCAATCAGCCCCAGCATTTT. It yields the protein CASSYAGNRANQPQHF.